This T cell receptor beta chain was identified in a study of T cell responses to AZD1222 COVID-19 vaccine. Study-wide results and caveats: The donors showed a predominance of white British ancestry and of females, with possible underestimation of clonal diversity.

Germline CDR1 is KGHSH and CDR2 is LQKENI. CDR3 length: 16 amino acids. V was clipped by 5 bases and J by 0 bases; unmatched bases: 7. The assay was immunoSEQ multiplex PCR, and TCRdb's table has in-frame clones only and misses some. In the table there are 150,000 to 180,000 clones, more than 85% of which are singletons. In the case of this clone: Its antigen is not identified.

This specimen consisted of peripheral blood, obtained after recovery from COVID-19. The clonotype originates from an adult who had recovered from COVID-19. This chain uses TRBV18 with TRBJ1-1, with TRBD1 matching over 9 bases. CDR3 sequence (DNA): TGTGCCAGCTCAGCCGGGACAGGGCTTATGAACACTGAAGCTTTCTTT. Its protein is CASSAGTGLMNTEAFF.